The 15 T cell receptor beta chains given below trace back to one sample, sequenced in a study of T cell repertoires in cytomegalovirus infection. From the reads, TCRdb called clonotypes with MiXCR, one entry per CDR3 protein. This sample has approximately 320,000 distinct CDR3 sequences, with 9.5% found just once. Material: PBMCs. The receptors stem from a human donor in good health (CMV status not recorded). Some clones in this sample may be carry-over from other donors' samples.

A few counts support this clonotype. This chain links TRBV6-2 or TRBV6-3 with TRBJ2-1, with 8 positions matching TRBD2. Germline lookup yields CDR1 MNHEY and CDR2 SVGEGT. This CDR3 spans 16 amino acids. V lost 6 bases, J lost 3 bases, and 10 bases stayed unmatched. The CDR3 region is CASRLLQSGGYNEQFF. CDR3 bases: TGTGCCAGCAGACTCCTTCAAAGCGGGGGCTACAATGAGCAGTTCTTC.

The V and J genes are TRBV5-5 and TRBJ1-5; tentatively, D is TRBD1 (5 bases). V lost 6 bases, J lost 4 bases, and 17 bases lay in between. The germline V gene encodes CDR1 SGHKS and CDR2 YYEKEE (reference sequence). CDR3 length: 15 residues. The CDR3 spells CASTHQPGYNQPQHF. In DNA, the CDR3 is TGTGCCAGCACTCACCAGCCAGGGTATAATCAGCCCCAGCATTTT.

CDR3 DNA sequence: TGTGCCAGCAGTGACAGGGCTTGGGAGCCCCAGCATTTT. Amino acids: CASSDRAWEPQHF. The chain is built from TRBV6-2 or TRBV6-3 and TRBJ1-5, with 7 bases lining up with TRBD1. The CDR3 covers 13 residues. The germline gives CDR1 MNHEY, CDR2 SVGEGT. Trimming cost V 5 bases and J 8 bases; bases outside gene matches: 6.

This clonotype was recorded many times. The CDR3 DNA sequence: TGTGCCAGCAGTAGACAGAACTCACCCCTCCACTTT. This gives the protein CASSRQNSPLHF. The J gene is TRBJ1-6, the V gene TRBV7-2, with D perhaps matching TRBD1 (5 bases). CDR1 SGHTA and CDR2 FQGNSA come from the germline V gene. This CDR3 has 12 residues. The V end was cut by 6 bases, the J end by 10 bases, with 10 bases between. Full variable domain (remainder filled in from reference TRBV7-2 and TRBJ1-6): GAGVSQSPSNKVTEKGKDVELRCDPISGHTALYWYRQSLGQGLEFLIYFQGNSAPDKSGLPSDRFSAERTGGSVSTLTIQRTQQEDSAVYLCASSRQNSPLHFGNGTRLTVT.

The genes are TRBV7-2 and TRBJ1-1, with 8 bases aligning to TRBD1. Germline trimming cut 5 bases from V and 5 bases from J; bases unmatched to any gene: 10. Germline CDR1 and CDR2: SGHTA and FQGNSA. The CDR3 is 15 residues long. CDR3 in DNA: TGTGCCAGCAGCGCCGACAGGGGCGTAGGGACTGAAGCTTTCTTT. Protein sequence: CASSADRGVGTEAFF.

This clonotype was seen only once. This rearrangement joins TRBV28 to TRBJ2-7; 7 positions match TRBD1. V gave up 5 bases and J gave up 0 bases; unmatched junction bases: 7. The CDR3 is 15 residues long. Germline assignment: CDR1 MDHEN and CDR2 SYDVKM. The CDR3 DNA is TGTGCCAGCAGTCTCGGGACAGTGGGCTCCTACGAGCAGTACTTC. Translating gives CASSLGTVGSYEQYF.

This clonotype has at least ten counts. J is TRBJ1-2 and V is TRBV7-2; D gene uncertain. The CDR3 has 12 amino acids. The V end was cut by 5 bases, the J end by 8 bases, with 12 bases between. Germline lookup yields CDR1 SGHTA and CDR2 FQGNSA. The CDR3, as DNA: TGTGCCAGCAGCCCGCGTCGAGGAGGCTACACCTTC. It encodes CASSPRRGGYTF.

The J gene is TRBJ1-1, the V gene TRBV7-9, with 8 bases fitting TRBD1. Germline values: CDR1 SEHNR, CDR2 FQNEAQ (reference sequence). The CDR3 length is 15 residues. Losses at the gene ends were 6 bases for V and 2 bases for J; bases not matched to a gene: 8. DNA for the CDR3: TGTGCCAGCAGGGGGTTGGACAGGGTCAACACTGAAGCTTTCTTT. Translated: CASRGLDRVNTEAFF.

In this sample, this clonotype turned up a few times. V usage is TRBV29-1 and J usage is TRBJ2-1, with D possibly being TRBD2 (6 bases). Deletions cut 7 bases from V and 5 bases from J, with 18 bases between. The CDR3 is made up of 14 amino acids. CDR1 and CDR2 from the germline V gene are SQVTM and ANQGSEA. DNA for the CDR3: TGCAGCGGGTGCTTTAGCGGAGCTAACAATGAGCAGTTCTTC. Amino acids: CSGCFSGANNEQFF.

Many counts were recorded for this clonotype. This chain connects TRBV28 to TRBJ1-2; TRBD1 agrees at 8 bases. The CDR3 spans 14 residues. Trimming removed 5 bases from V and 7 bases from J; junction bases left unmatched: 9. Germline CDR1 MDHEN, CDR2 SYDVKM. Here the CDR3 reads CASSRQGDRIGYTF. In nucleotides, the CDR3 is TGTGCCAGCAGTCGCCAAGGGGACAGGATTGGCTACACCTTC.

Worth noting for this clonotype: A single base separates this from a much larger clone, so it may be a read error. V usage is TRBV15 and J usage is TRBJ2-3, with 9 bases fitting TRBD2. The CDR3 extends over 18 amino acids. Germline lookup yields CDR1 LNHNV and CDR2 YYDKDF (reference sequence). CDR3 sequence (DNA): TGTGCCACCGGCAGAGATCTCGCTAGCGGGACTAGCACAGATACGCAGTATTTT. It is translated as CATGRDLASGTSTDTQYF.

V and J are TRBV25-1 and TRBJ2-3, with a tentative D call TRBD1 (5 bases). The ends were cut back, 2 bases at V and 5 bases at J, with 11 bases in the middle. This CDR3 is 14 amino acids long. Germline assignment: CDR1 MGHDK and CDR2 SYGVNS. CDR3 region: CASSEDQGRDTQYF. For the CDR3, the DNA is TGTGCCAGCAGTGAAGATCAGGGAAGAGATACGCAGTATTTT. Looking up the rest from reference TRBV25-1 and TRBJ2-3 gives the full variable domain: EADIYQTPRYLVIGTGKKITLECSQTMGHDKMYWYQQDPGMELHLIHYSYGVNSTEKGDLSSESTVSRIRTEHFPLTLESARPSHTSQYLCASSEDQGRDTQYFGPGTRLTVL.

This clonotype was seen ten or more times. This chain links TRBV20-1 with TRBJ2-5; weak D call: TRBD1 (7 bases). The CDR3 spans 13 residues. Trimming took off 2 bases at V and 9 bases at J, with 16 bases between the two ends. Germline V lookup: CDR1 DFQATT, CDR2 SNEGSKA (reference sequence). CDR3 in DNA: TGCAGTGCTAGACGGGCGGGGCAGGGGGCCCAGTACTTC. Its translation is CSARRAGQGAQYF.

This clonotype was seen a single time. A read error may be the cause here, since a much bigger clone is one base away. The rearrangement joins TRBV6-5 to TRBJ2-1, with 10 bases matching TRBD1. The CDR3 sequence is 18 residues long. Germline-derived CDR1 and CDR2 are MNHEY and SVGAGI. The DNA for the CDR3 is TGTGCCAGCTGTTACCCCCTCCGACAGGGGGCGGGATACAATGAGCAGTTCTTC. This encodes CASCYPLRQGAGYNEQFF.

This clonotype was seen only a few times. The CDR3 sequence is CAISEFRTGDSYEQYF. For the CDR3, the DNA is TGTGCCATCAGTGAGTTTCGTACAGGGGATTCCTACGAGCAGTACTTC. V and J are TRBV10-3 and TRBJ2-7; 7 bases fit TRBD1. Trimming cost V 1 base and J 1 base; bases outside gene matches: 7. Germline V gene data show CDR1 as ENHRY and CDR2 as SYGVKD. This CDR3 is built from 16 residues.